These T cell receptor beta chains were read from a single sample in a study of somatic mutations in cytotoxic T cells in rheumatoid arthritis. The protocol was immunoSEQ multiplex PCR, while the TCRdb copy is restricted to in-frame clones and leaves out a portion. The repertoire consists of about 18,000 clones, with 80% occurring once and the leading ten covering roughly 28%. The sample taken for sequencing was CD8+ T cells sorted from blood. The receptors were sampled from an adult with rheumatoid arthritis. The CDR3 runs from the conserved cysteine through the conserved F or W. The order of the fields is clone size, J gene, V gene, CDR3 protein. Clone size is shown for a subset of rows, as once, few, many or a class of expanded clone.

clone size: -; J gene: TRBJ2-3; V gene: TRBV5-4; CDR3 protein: CASSFHTDTQYF
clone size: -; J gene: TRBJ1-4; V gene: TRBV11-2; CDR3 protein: CASSLVGQGAGNEKLFF
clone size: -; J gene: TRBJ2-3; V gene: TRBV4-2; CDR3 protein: CASMEGDTQYF
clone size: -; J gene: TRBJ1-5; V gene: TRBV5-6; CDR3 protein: CASSLDLGAPQHF
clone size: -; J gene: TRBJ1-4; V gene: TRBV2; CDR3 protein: CASSDPASATNEKLFF
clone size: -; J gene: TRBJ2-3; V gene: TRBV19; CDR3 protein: CASSIVSSTDTQYF
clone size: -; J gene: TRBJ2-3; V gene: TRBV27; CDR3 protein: CASTPRGGVADTQYF
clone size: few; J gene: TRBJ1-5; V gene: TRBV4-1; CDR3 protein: CASSQDGSLHGIQPQHF
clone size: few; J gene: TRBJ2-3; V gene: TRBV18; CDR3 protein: CASSPSDTQYF
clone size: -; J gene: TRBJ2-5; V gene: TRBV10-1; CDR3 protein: CASSDGGQGNGETQYF
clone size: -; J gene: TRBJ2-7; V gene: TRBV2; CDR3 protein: CASSPSPYEQYF
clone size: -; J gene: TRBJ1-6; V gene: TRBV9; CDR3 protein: CASTQGYYNSPLHF
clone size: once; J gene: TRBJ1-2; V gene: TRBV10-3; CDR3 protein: CAISAGEQRYGYTF
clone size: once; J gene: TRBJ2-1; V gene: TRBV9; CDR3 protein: CASTEQFF
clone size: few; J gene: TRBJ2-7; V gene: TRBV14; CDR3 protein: CASSQWDRVNYEQYF
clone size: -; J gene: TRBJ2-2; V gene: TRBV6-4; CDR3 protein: CASSDFGWSNTGELFF
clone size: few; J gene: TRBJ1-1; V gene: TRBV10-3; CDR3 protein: CATHPGNTEAFF
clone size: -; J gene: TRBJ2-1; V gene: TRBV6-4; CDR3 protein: CASSSVGRSYNEQFF
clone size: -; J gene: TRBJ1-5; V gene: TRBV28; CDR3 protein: CASSRQGTYSNQPQHF
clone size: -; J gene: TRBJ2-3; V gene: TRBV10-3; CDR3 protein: CAISESIDTQYF
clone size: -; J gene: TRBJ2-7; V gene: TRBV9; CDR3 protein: CASSGGGRGGTYEQYF
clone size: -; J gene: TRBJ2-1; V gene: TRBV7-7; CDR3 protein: CASSPGQGMNNEQFF
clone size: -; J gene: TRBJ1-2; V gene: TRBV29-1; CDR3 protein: CSADPGQEVGYTF
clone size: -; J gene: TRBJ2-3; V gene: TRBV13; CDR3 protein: CASSAGHPSTDTQYF
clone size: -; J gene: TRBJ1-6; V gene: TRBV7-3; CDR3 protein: CASLITKRGSPLHF
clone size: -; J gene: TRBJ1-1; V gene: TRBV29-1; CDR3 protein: CSVEDRMRRAEAFF
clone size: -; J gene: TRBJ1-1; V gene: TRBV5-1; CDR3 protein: CASSLGGAVTEAFF
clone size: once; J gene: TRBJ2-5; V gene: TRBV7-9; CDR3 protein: CASSDRDRGYMETQYF
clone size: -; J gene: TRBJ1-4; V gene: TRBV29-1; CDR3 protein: CGYSPTNEKLFF
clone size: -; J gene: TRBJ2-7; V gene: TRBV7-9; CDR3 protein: CASSLIVVDSGSSYEQYF
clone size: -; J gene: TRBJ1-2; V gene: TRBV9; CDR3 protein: CASSVAAGYGYTF
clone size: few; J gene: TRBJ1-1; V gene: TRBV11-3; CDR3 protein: CASSLLSTAEAFF
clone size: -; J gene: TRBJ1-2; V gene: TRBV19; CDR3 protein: CASRHSDSLYGYTF
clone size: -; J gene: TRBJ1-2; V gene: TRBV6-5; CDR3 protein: CASSSGTSPVDGYTF
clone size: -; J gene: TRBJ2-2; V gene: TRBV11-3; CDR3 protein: CASSARLAGSNTGELFF
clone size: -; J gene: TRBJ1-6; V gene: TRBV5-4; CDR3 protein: CASSSNSPLHF
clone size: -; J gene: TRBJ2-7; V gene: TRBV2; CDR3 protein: CASLRGAYEQYF
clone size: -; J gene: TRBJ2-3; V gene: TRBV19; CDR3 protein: CASSNLDTQYF
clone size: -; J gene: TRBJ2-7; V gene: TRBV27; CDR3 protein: CASSLVAGGPGEQYF
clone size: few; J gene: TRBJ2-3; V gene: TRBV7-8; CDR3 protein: CASSTMGWESDTQYF
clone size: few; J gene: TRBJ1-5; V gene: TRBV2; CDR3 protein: CASSVVGYSNQPQHF
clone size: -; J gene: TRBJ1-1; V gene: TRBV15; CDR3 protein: CATSSPLNTEAFF
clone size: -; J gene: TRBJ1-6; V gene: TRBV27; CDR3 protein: CASSFQAESSYNSPLHF
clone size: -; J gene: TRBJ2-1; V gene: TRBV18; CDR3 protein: CASAFSWTGGYNEQFF
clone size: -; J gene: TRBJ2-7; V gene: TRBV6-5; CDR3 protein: CASSYAPVATYEQYF
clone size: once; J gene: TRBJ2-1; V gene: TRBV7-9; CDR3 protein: CASSLIADNEQFF
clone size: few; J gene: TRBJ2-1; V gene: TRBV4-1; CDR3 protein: CASSQDQEQFF
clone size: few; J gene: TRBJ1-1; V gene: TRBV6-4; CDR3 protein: CASSDSGNTEAFF
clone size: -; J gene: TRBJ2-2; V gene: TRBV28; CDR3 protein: CASSLRLDGELFF
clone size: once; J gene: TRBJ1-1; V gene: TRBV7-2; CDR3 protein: CASSSYELHTEAFF